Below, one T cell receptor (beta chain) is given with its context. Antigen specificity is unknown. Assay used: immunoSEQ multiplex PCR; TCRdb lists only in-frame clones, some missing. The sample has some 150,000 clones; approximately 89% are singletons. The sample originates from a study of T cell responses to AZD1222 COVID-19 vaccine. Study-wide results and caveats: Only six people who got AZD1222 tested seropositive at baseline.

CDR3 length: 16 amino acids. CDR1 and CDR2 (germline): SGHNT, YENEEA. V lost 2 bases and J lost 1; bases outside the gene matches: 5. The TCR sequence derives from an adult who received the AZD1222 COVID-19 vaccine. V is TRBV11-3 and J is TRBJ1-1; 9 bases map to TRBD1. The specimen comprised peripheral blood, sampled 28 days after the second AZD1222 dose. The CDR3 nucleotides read TGTGCCAGCAGCTTACCCGGGACAGGGCCGAACACTGAAGCTTTCTTT. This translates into CASSLPGTGPNTEAFF.